Listed here is a single T cell receptor beta chain. This entry is derived from a study of blood T cell repertoires in COVID-19. Looking at the study overall: The United States, Italy and Spain supplied acute and convalescent COVID-19 samples. PBMCs, B-cell-depleted T cells, or T cells were the source of the cDNA or gDNA that made up the material.

Original processing notes: Reference gene primer amplification yielded estimated nucleated cell counts. Some clones are missing from TCRdb's copy, which holds only in-frame ones; the method was immunoSEQ multiplex PCR. V and J calls plus clone size are reproduced from that table; the DNA served to infer D and trimming. In the table there are over 150,000 clones, 80% to 85% of which are singletons. Input material: peripheral blood. This sequence was found in a woman between 55 and 75 years old with acute or convalescent COVID-19.

The CDR3 loop is CASSPDRGAVIYGYTF. The CDR3 bases are TGTGCCAGCAGCCCGGACAGGGGCGCTGTTATCTATGGCTACACCTTC. The J gene is TRBJ1-2, the V gene TRBV7-9; 9 nucleotides agree with TRBD1. CDR1 is SEHNR and CDR2 is FQNEAQ in the germline V gene (reference sequence). Trimming cost V 5 bases and J 4 bases; bases outside gene matches: 11. The CDR3 covers 16 residues.